Below, 12 T cell receptor beta chains from the same sample are listed, as sequenced in a study of shared clonotypes between healthy human individuals. Sequenced by immunoSEQ multiplex PCR; TCRdb stores in-frame clones only, minus some. The repertoire holds more than 400,000 clones, with 90% to 97% as singletons. The sequenced sample consisted of naive CD4+ T cells sorted from blood. Regarding subset: CD45RA+ positively selected. The receptors come from a woman aged 30 to 39 in good health.

The chain recombines TRBV6-5 with TRBJ2-1, with 9 bases matching TRBD1. The CDR3 spans 15 residues. V dropped 6 bases and J dropped 10; count of bases not matched to a gene: 13. Germline lookup yields CDR1 MNHEY and CDR2 SVGAGI. CDR3 nucleotide sequence: TGTGCCAGCAGAGCCGACAGGGGGGTTAGCGAGGAGCAGTTCTTC. Translation: CASRADRGVSEEQFF.

This clone was counted once. The chain uses TRBV6-5 and TRBJ1-4, with TRBD1 identical over 7 bases. The germline gives CDR1 MNHEY, CDR2 SVGAGI. V dropped 8 bases and J dropped 5; count of bases not matched to a gene: 8. The CDR3 is made up of 14 amino acids. CDR3 sequence: CASRPAGGNEKLFF. The CDR3 coding sequence is TGTGCCAGCCGTCCGGCAGGGGGGAATGAAAAACTGTTTTTT.

The chain is built from TRBV27 and TRBJ2-2; 11 bases fit TRBD2. The V and J ends lost 5 bases and 7 bases, in that order; junction bases with no gene match: 9. CDR3 length: 16 residues. Germline V gives CDR1 MNHEY, CDR2 SMNVEV (reference sequence). DNA of the CDR3: TGTGCCAGCAGTAGAATAGCGGGAGGGCTTAGCGGGGAGCTGTTTTTT. Residues: CASSRIAGGLSGELFF.

This chain joins TRBV19 and TRBJ1-4, with TRBD1 matching over 8 bases. J lost 6 bases, V lost 3 bases, and 12 bases had no gene match. Germline lookup yields CDR1 LNHDA and CDR2 SQIVND (reference sequence). This CDR3 has 17 amino acids. The CDR3 sequence is CASSIPRSGRGHEKLFF. The CDR3 DNA sequence: TGTGCCAGTAGTATCCCACGGTCCGGCAGGGGGCATGAAAAACTGTTTTTT.

This chain links TRBV5-4 with TRBJ2-7, with 11 bases identical to TRBD1. The CDR3 spans 14 residues. The trim removed 4 bases at V and 4 bases at J, leaving 4 bases unmatched. The germline gives CDR1 SGHNT, CDR2 YYREEE (reference sequence). The CDR3 sequence is CASSGTGGAYEQYF. For the CDR3, the DNA is TGTGCCAGCAGCGGGACAGGGGGGGCGTACGAGCAGTACTTC.

V usage is TRBV5-4 and J usage is TRBJ2-3, with TRBD2 identical over 9 bases. CDR1 is SGHNT and CDR2 is YYREEE in the germline V gene (reference sequence). There are 16 residues in the CDR3. The V gene end was trimmed by 0 bases and the J gene end by 2 bases; junction bases not matched to a gene: 4. The CDR3 DNA reads as TGTGCCAGCAGCTTGGTGCTAGCGGGAACCACAGATACGCAGTATTTT. It specifies CASSLVLAGTTDTQYF.

This clone was counted once. V usage is TRBV5-4 and J usage is TRBJ2-7, with TRBD2 matching over 10 bases. CDR1 and CDR2 (germline): SGHNT, YYREEE (reference sequence). The V segment lost 1 base and the J segment 5 bases; nucleotides outside the gene matches: 12. The CDR3 has 17 residues. As DNA, the CDR3 is TGTGCCAGCAGCTTGCGGGAACTAGCGGGAACTCCCAACGAGCAGTACTTC. This codes for CASSLRELAGTPNEQYF.

The chain links TRBV19 to TRBJ2-1; 8 positions match TRBD2. This CDR3 has 15 residues. Germline CDR1 LNHDA, CDR2 SQIVND (reference sequence). V shed 5 bases and J 7 bases; nucleotides not matched to a gene: 10. The chain's CDR3 is CASSFTGGPGNEQFF. The DNA for the CDR3 is TGTGCCAGTAGTTTTACGGGAGGGCCGGGTAATGAGCAGTTCTTC.

This clone was detected only a few times. V usage is TRBV11-2 and J usage is TRBJ2-5; D unclear. The CDR3 covers 14 residues. V lost 1 base, J lost 2 bases, and 8 bases lay in between. Per the germline V gene, CDR1 is SGHAT and CDR2 is FQNNGV. The CDR3 region is CASSLGHGQETQYF. CDR3 in DNA: TGTGCCAGCAGCTTAGGTCATGGGCAAGAGACCCAGTACTTC.

CDR3 bases: TGTGCCAGCACACAGATGGTGAATGAAAAACTGTTTTTT. Its translation is CASTQMVNEKLFF. This chain connects TRBV18 to TRBJ1-4; D gene ambiguous. The CDR3 extends over 13 amino acids. V was shortened by 8 bases and J by 5 bases, with 12 bases between the two germline ends. Germline assignment: CDR1 KGHSH and CDR2 LQKENI.

The chain has TRBV4-1 and TRBJ2-5; 9 nucleotides align to TRBD1. The DNA end favors TRBJ2-7, so the J call may be wrong. Germline-derived CDR1 and CDR2 are MGHRA and YSYEKL. The CDR3 is made up of 16 amino acids. For the CDR3, the DNA is TGCGCCAGCAGCCACCTGGACAGGGGTTCGTCTAACGAGCAGTACTTC. Its protein is CASSHLDRGSSNEQYF.

The gene calls are TRBV4-2 and TRBJ1-1; 7 nucleotides match TRBD1. CDR1 and CDR2 (germline): LGHNA, YNFKEQ. Losses at the gene ends were 0 bases for V and 5 bases for J; bases not matched to a gene: 9. The CDR3 contains 16 residues. The CDR3 DNA is TGTGCCAGCAGCCAAGATCTGACAGGGCCGGGAACTGAAGCTTTCTTT. Translated, it gives CASSQDLTGPGTEAFF.